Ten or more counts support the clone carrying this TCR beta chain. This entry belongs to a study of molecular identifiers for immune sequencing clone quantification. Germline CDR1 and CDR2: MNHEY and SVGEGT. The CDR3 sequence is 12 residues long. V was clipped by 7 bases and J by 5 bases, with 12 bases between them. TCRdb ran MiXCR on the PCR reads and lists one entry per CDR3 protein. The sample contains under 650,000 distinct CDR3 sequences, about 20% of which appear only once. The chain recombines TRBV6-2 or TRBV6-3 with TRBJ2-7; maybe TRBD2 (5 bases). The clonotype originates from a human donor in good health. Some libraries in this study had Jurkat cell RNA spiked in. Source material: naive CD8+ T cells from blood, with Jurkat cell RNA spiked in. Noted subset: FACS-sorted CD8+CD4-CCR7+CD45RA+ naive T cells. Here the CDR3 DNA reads TGTGCCAGCAATACGGAGGTCGACGAGCAGTACTTC. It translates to CASNTEVDEQYF.